A single sample gave rise to the 5 T cell receptor beta chains below, sequenced in a study of blood T cells in healthy people across ages. A sample-barcoded 5' primer and a J-beta primer mix were used in a second PCR of roughly 6 to 11 cycles. One entry per CDR3 protein, called by TCRdb with MiXCR from the 5' RACE reads. Of more than 1.4 million distinct CDR3 sequences listed, 40% to 50% are singletons. The sequenced sample consisted of blood. The receptors originated from a woman between 18 and 29 years old in good health.

The chain uses TRBV18 and TRBJ2-6, with D hard to call. The germline V gene has CDR1 KGHSH and CDR2 LQKENI. The CDR3 contains 17 residues. The V end lost 3 bases, the J end lost 0 bases, and 12 bases lay between the germline ends. CDR3 nucleotide sequence: TGTGCCAGCTCACCGCAAGGTTGGGCCTCTGGGGCCAACGTCCTGACTTTC. Protein sequence: CASSPQGWASGANVLTF.

This clonotype was counted a few times. V is TRBV7-2 and J is TRBJ1-2; 12 bases agree with TRBD1. The length of the CDR3 is 13 residues. Trimming took 7 bases from V and 8 from J; bases not matched to a gene: 5. Per germline, CDR1 SGHTA and CDR2 FQGNSA. The CDR3 region has the DNA TGTGCCAGCAACTCCGGGACAGGGGGCGGCTACACCTTC. It is translated as CASNSGTGGGYTF.

This clonotype was seen more than once but under ten times. CDR3 in DNA: TGCAGTGCTCAAGGGACAGCGAACACTGAAGCTTTCTTT. Its protein product is CSAQGTANTEAFF. This chain uses TRBV20-1 with TRBJ1-1; 7 bases match TRBD1. In germline, CDR1 is DFQATT, CDR2 SNEGSKA (reference sequence). J lost 1 base, V lost 5 bases, and 4 bases had no gene match. The CDR3 is made up of 13 amino acids.

CDR3 in DNA: TGTGCCAGCAGCTTAAGCGGCCCTAGGGACCAGTACTTC. Protein product: CASSLSGPRDQYF. V and J are TRBV7-2 and TRBJ2-5, with D possibly being TRBD2 (5 bases). The CDR3 is made up of 13 amino acids. Per the germline V gene, CDR1 is SGHTA and CDR2 is FQGNSA. V was trimmed by 2 bases and J by 10 bases, leaving 14 bases between them.

This clonotype was found a few times. The V and J genes are TRBV7-3 and TRBJ2-1, with 7 bases aligning to TRBD1. Per the germline V gene, CDR1 is SGHTA and CDR2 is FQGTGA. The CDR3 sequence is 14 residues long. V shed 5 bases, J shed 6 bases, and the junction held 7 bases outside the gene matches. CDR3 DNA sequence: TGTGCCAGCAGCCCATCCACAGGGGTCAATGAGCAGTTCTTC. The encoded protein is CASSPSTGVNEQFF.